This T cell receptor beta chain was captured in a study of cytomegalovirus exposure and HLA in healthy donors. The CDR3 length is 16 residues. Trimming took 4 bases from V and 4 from J; bases not matched to a gene: 7. Germline CDR1 is MNHEY and CDR2 is SMNVEV (reference sequence). Profiling relied on immunoSEQ multiplex PCR, and the TCRdb table lists in-frame clones only, not all of them. Among 59,000 or so clones, about 88% were seen once, and the ten largest hold roughly 15%. The sequenced sample was PBMCs. This chain uses TRBV27 with TRBJ1-4, with 9 bases fitting TRBD1. The origin of this receptor is a woman younger than 35 in good health and CMV-seronegative. CDR3: CASSSQGARVNEKLFF. CDR3 nucleotide sequence: TGTGCCAGCAGTTCACAGGGGGCGCGGGTTAATGAAAAACTGTTTTTT.